Listed below are T cell receptor beta chains from one sample, sequenced in a study of blood T cell repertoires in COVID-19. The repertoire was sequenced with immunoSEQ multiplex PCR; TCRdb's copy has only in-frame clones and lacks some. The sample contains 250,000 to 400,000 clones, about 87% of which appear only once. The source material was peripheral blood. These receptors were obtained from a woman in her 30s with COVID-19, enrolled during active disease. Both conserved end residues are part of each CDR3. Fields, in order: D gene, V gene, J gene, clone size, CDR3 protein, CDR3 DNA. A D gene is named only where the DNA matches it firmly. Clone size is stated in some rows and not others, as once, few, many or a class when expanded.

.,TRBV7-6,TRBJ2-7,.,CASSPRVKGQLYEQYF,TGTGCCAGCAGCCCCCGCGTGAAGGGACAACTCTACGAGCAGTACTTC
.,TRBV6-2/TRBV6-3,TRBJ1-5,many,CASSYSVGEAQPQHF,TGTGCCAGCAGTTACTCGGTCGGGGAGGCACAGCCCCAGCATTTT
.,TRBV10-3,TRBJ1-5,once,CAISESPSGSLASNQPQHF,TGTGCCATCAGTGAGTCCCCCTCCGGGAGCCTAGCGAGCAATCAGCCCCAGCATTTT
.,TRBV10-3,TRBJ1-2,.,CAISERPAGLVEYGYTF,TGTGCCATCAGTGAGCGACCCGCGGGACTCGTGGAATATGGCTACACCTTC
.,TRBV19,TRBJ1-5,.,CASTMGGGRADQPQHF,TGTGCCAGTACAATGGGTGGAGGGAGGGCCGATCAGCCCCAGCATTTT
.,TRBV5-4,TRBJ1-2,once,CASSADPGVLYGYTF,TGTGCCAGCAGCGCCGATCCGGGGGTGCTCTATGGCTACACCTTC
TRBD1,TRBV25-1,TRBJ1-5,.,CASSPGGQGWLQPQHF,TGTGCCAGCAGTCCGGGCGGACAGGGATGGTTGCAGCCCCAGCATTTT
TRBD1,TRBV9,TRBJ2-5,once,CASSVGTGGQETQYF,TGTGCCAGCAGCGTAGGTACAGGGGGCCAAGAGACCCAGTACTTC
.,TRBV11-3,TRBJ2-7,.,CASSSRGYEQYF,TGTGCCAGCAGCTCAAGGGGGTACGAGCAGTACTTC
.,TRBV7-6,TRBJ2-1,.,CASSGTRGDSYNEQFF,TGTGCCAGCAGCGGGACACGGGGGGACTCCTACAATGAGCAGTTCTTC
TRBD1,TRBV28,TRBJ1-1,once,CASTVDRVFSEAFF,TGTGCCAGCACCGTCGACAGGGTCTTTTCTGAAGCTTTCTTT
.,TRBV3-1/TRBV3-2,TRBJ1-6,.,CASSQGALPSPLHF,TGTGCCAGCAGCCAGGGGGCATTGCCCTCACCCCTCCACTTT
TRBD2,TRBV12-5,TRBJ2-1,.,CASGWEGYNEQFF,TGTGCTAGTGGTTGGGAGGGCTACAATGAGCAGTTCTTC
TRBD1,TRBV30,TRBJ1-2,.,CAWSVSRDRGLYGYTF,TGTGCCTGGAGTGTATCCCGGGACAGGGGTCTCTATGGCTACACCTTC
TRBD2,TRBV9,TRBJ2-7,once,CASSVAVAGLDEQYF,TGTGCCAGCAGCGTAGCAGTAGCGGGGCTGGACGAGCAGTACTTC
.,TRBV13,TRBJ2-1,.,CASSLSSSYNEQFF,TGTGCCAGCAGCTTAAGTAGCTCCTACAATGAGCAGTTCTTC
.,TRBV7-9,TRBJ1-3,.,CASSPLIQFSGNTIYF,TGTGCCAGCAGCCCCCTCATACAATTCTCTGGAAACACCATATATTTT
.,TRBV6-5,TRBJ2-2,.,CASRVRGMNTGELFF,TGTGCCAGCAGGGTACGGGGGATGAACACCGGGGAGCTGTTTTTT
.,TRBV12-5,TRBJ1-4,.,CASAQKGLATNEKLFF,TGTGCTAGTGCTCAAAAGGGGCTAGCAACTAATGAAAAACTGTTTTTT
.,TRBV11-3,TRBJ2-7,.,CASTLSPRDEQYF,TGTGCCAGCACACTCTCCCCACGGGACGAGCAGTACTTC
.,TRBV6-2/TRBV6-3,TRBJ1-1,.,CASSYRGYTEAFF,TGTGCCAGCAGTTACAGAGGGTACACTGAAGCTTTCTTT
TRBD1,TRBV5-5,TRBJ1-1,few,CASSIRDRGYKAFF,TGTGCCAGCAGCATCCGGGACAGGGGGTATAAAGCTTTCTTT
TRBD1,TRBV2,TRBJ2-2,.,CASSSGGNTGELFF,TGTGCCAGCAGTTCAGGGGGGAACACCGGGGAGCTGTTTTTT
.,TRBV7-6,TRBJ2-5,.,CASSLAHQAGGETQYF,TGTGCCAGCAGCTTAGCCCATCAGGCAGGAGGAGAGACCCAGTACTTC
TRBD2,TRBV4-2,TRBJ2-3,.,CASSQGTSGGAGDTQYF,TGTGCCAGCAGCCAGGGGACTAGCGGGGGGGCCGGAGATACGCAGTATTTT
TRBD1,TRBV19,TRBJ1-2,.,CASSRTTGSSNYGYTF,TGTGCCAGTAGTAGGACGACAGGGTCCTCTAACTATGGCTACACCTTC
.,TRBV28,TRBJ1-4,.,CASSFPGHFATNEKLFF,TGTGCCAGCAGTTTCCCAGGACACTTTGCAACTAATGAAAAACTGTTTTTT
TRBD2,TRBV9,TRBJ2-1,.,CASSPSGAYNEQFF,TGTGCCAGCAGCCCAAGCGGGGCTTACAATGAGCAGTTCTTC
.,TRBV18,TRBJ1-5,once,CASSIQVQANQPQHF,TGTGCCAGCTCAATACAGGTCCAGGCCAATCAGCCCCAGCATTTT
TRBD1,TRBV5-1,TRBJ1-1,.,CASSWDRNTEAFF,TGCGCCAGCAGCTGGGACAGGAACACTGAAGCTTTCTTT
TRBD1,TRBV5-4,TRBJ1-2,.,CASSSGQNYGYTF,TGTGCCAGCAGCTCGGGACAGAACTATGGCTACACCTTC
TRBD1,TRBV18,TRBJ2-7,.,CASRQGVSSEQYF,TGTGCCAGTAGACAGGGGGTCTCCTCCGAGCAGTACTTC
.,TRBV7-9,TRBJ2-2,many,CASSDQVNRANTGELFF,TGTGCCAGCAGCGACCAGGTGAACAGGGCGAACACCGGGGAGCTGTTTTTT
TRBD1,TRBV5-1,TRBJ2-5,.,CASSSRPRQGRRETQYF,TGCGCCAGCAGCTCCAGACCCCGACAGGGGCGCCGGGAGACCCAGTACTTC
TRBD1,TRBV7-2,TRBJ1-2,.,CASSLAAGGYGYTF,TGTGCCAGCAGCTTAGCTGCAGGGGGCTATGGCTACACCTTC
TRBD2,TRBV11-2,TRBJ2-1,once,CASSFIGLAGGHGVFF,TGTGCCAGCAGCTTTATCGGACTAGCGGGGGGCCACGGGGTATTCTTC
.,TRBV9,TRBJ1-1,.,CASSRTLNTEAFF,TGTGCCAGCAGCCGTACACTGAACACTGAAGCTTTCTTT
TRBD2,TRBV20-1,TRBJ2-5,.,CSASRFGLAEVSGGETQYF,TGCAGTGCTAGTCGTTTCGGACTAGCGGAGGTTTCGGGAGGAGAGACCCAGTACTTC
.,TRBV7-9,TRBJ1-5,.,CASSGGQTSGSNQPQHF,TGTGCCAGCAGCGGGGGACAAACAAGTGGTAGCAATCAGCCCCAGCATTTT
TRBD1,TRBV5-4,TRBJ2-5,.,CASSHQGAVVETQYF,TGTGCCAGCAGCCATCAGGGGGCAGTGGTAGAGACCCAGTACTTC
TRBD2,TRBV5-6,TRBJ2-3,.,CASSLRTGTSIDTQYF,TGTGCCAGCAGCTTAAGGACCGGGACTAGTATAGATACGCAGTATTTT
.,TRBV5-6,TRBJ1-1,once,CASSSQGENTEAFF,TGTGCCAGCAGTTCACAGGGAGAGAACACTGAAGCTTTCTTT
.,TRBV14,TRBJ1-2,few,CASSQNPRTAFYGYTF,TGTGCCAGCAGCCAAAACCCGAGGACAGCGTTCTATGGCTACACCTTC
TRBD1,TRBV7-2,TRBJ2-5,.,CASSFLQGAETQYF,TGTGCCAGCAGCTTTTTACAGGGGGCAGAGACCCAGTACTTC
TRBD1,TRBV28,TRBJ2-4,.,CASSRQGGAKNIQYF,TGTGCCAGCAGCCGACAGGGGGGGGCCAAAAACATTCAGTACTTC
.,TRBV3-1/TRBV3-2,TRBJ1-2,once,CASSAGNYGYTF,TGTGCCAGCTCCGCAGGGAACTATGGCTACACCTTC
TRBD1,TRBV7-2,TRBJ1-2,.,CASSGTGRYGYTF,TGTGCCAGCAGCGGGACAGGCCGCTATGGCTACACCTTC
TRBD2,TRBV4-1,TRBJ2-2,.,CASSLKGTRGGVTGELFF,TGCGCCAGCAGCCTTAAGGGGACTCGCGGGGGGGTCACCGGGGAGCTGTTTTTT
TRBD2,TRBV7-2,TRBJ2-2,.,CASSFNSGGPRF,TGTGCCAGCAGCTTCAACTCGGGGGGGCCGCGTTTT
.,TRBV11-2,TRBJ1-2,.,CASSPAGSTKLRGGYTF,TGTGCCAGCAGCCCCGCCGGCAGTACTAAGCTTCGGGGTGGCTACACCTTC
TRBD2,TRBV5-1,TRBJ2-1,.,CASSYTGTRPYNEQFF,TGCGCCAGCAGCTATACCGGGACTAGACCCTACAATGAGCAGTTCTTC
TRBD1,TRBV15,TRBJ1-4,.,CATNNGQGWEKLFF,TGTGCCACCAATAACGGACAGGGTTGGGAAAAACTGTTTTTT
.,TRBV7-2,TRBJ1-2,once,CASSLLQEVYGYTF,TGTGCCAGCAGCCTCCTTCAGGAGGTCTATGGCTACACCTTC
.,TRBV9,TRBJ1-2,.,CASSVTGYGYTF,TGTGCCAGCAGCGTCACAGGCTATGGCTACACCTTC
.,TRBV2,TRBJ1-3,.,CASSADSSGNTIYF,TGTGCCAGCAGTGCCGACAGCTCTGGAAACACCATATATTTT
.,TRBV9,TRBJ2-3,.,CASSVGGASTDTQYF,TGTGCCAGCAGCGTAGGCGGGGCTAGCACAGATACGCAGTATTTT
.,TRBV29-1,TRBJ2-4,.,CSVDIATDIQYF,TGCAGCGTTGACATAGCTACCGACATTCAGTACTTC
TRBD2,TRBV7-8,TRBJ2-2,.,CASSLLAGANTGELFF,TGTGCCAGCAGCCTACTAGCGGGGGCGAACACCGGGGAGCTGTTTTTT